Listed here are 4 T cell receptor beta chains from one sample, sequenced in a study of blood T cell repertoires in COVID-19. The method was immunoSEQ multiplex PCR; TCRdb's version includes in-frame clones alone and lacks a portion of them. The sample has about 150,000 clones, over 60% seen once. Sequenced sample: peripheral blood. The receptors shown here come from an elderly woman with acute or convalescent COVID-19.

This sequence joins TRBV6-4 and TRBJ2-1, with no clear D. CDR3 length: 12 residues. The germline V gene encodes CDR1 MRHNA and CDR2 SNTAGT. With 2 bases removed from V and 9 bases from J, the gap between germline ends came to 8 bases. The CDR3 loop reads CASSDPLGEQFF. In nucleotides, the CDR3 is TGTGCCAGCAGTGACCCCCTCGGTGAGCAGTTCTTC.

The chain has TRBV28 and TRBJ1-3; D unresolved. Trimming removed 8 bases from V and 3 bases from J, with 11 bases in between. Looked up from germline, CDR1 is MDHEN and CDR2 is SYDVKM. This CDR3 region has 13 residues. The DNA of the CDR3 is TGTGCCAGCGTCCGGGAGATTGGAAACACCATATATTTT. Protein product: CASVREIGNTIYF.

This chain links TRBV6-2 or TRBV6-3 with TRBJ1-4; no clear D. The CDR3 length is 15 residues. The germline V gene encodes CDR1 MNHEY and CDR2 SVGEGT. Trimming took 3 bases from V and 2 from J, leaving 10 bases between them. The CDR3 DNA reads as TGTGCCAGCAGTTATGGCGGGATGACTAATGAAAAACTGTTTTTT. The encoded protein is CASSYGGMTNEKLFF.

The chain recombines TRBV5-1 with TRBJ2-3, with 11 bases that match TRBD2. With V trimmed by 0 bases and J by 0 bases, 9 bases remained unmatched. This CDR3 spans 19 amino acids. Germline CDR1 SGHRS, CDR2 YFSETQ. The CDR3 DNA follows: TGCGCCAGCAGCTTGGCCGGGACTAGCGGCAGTACTAGCACAGATACGCAGTATTTT. Protein sequence: CASSLAGTSGSTSTDTQYF.